Sequencing of this TCR beta chain was carried out in a study of cytomegalovirus exposure and HLA in healthy donors. Findings and caveats of the study: Follow-up analysis found HLA locus-dependent TCR association rates, highest for DRB1 and lowest for HLA-C. In all likelihood, a cluster of highly shared sequence variants was a sequencing artifact.

In regard to this clone: Its antigen is as yet unknown.

All donors participated as healthy donors of bone marrow. Amplification used 60 Vbeta primers and 13 Jbeta primers. Authors' data handling: As a later analysis found, there were 70 million to 100 million unique TCR beta chains, of which roughly 11 million were shared. Generated by immunoSEQ multiplex PCR, the TCRdb table keeps only in-frame clones and is missing some. D and trimming were read from the DNA, whereas the V and J calls and clone size are those reported in that table. The data hold around 210,000 clones, with around 80% observed a single time. Trimming removed 3 bases at V and 1 base at J, with 12 bases between. Germline-derived CDR1 and CDR2 are SGHNT and YENEEA. The CDR3 has 15 amino acids.

V is TRBV11-3 and J is TRBJ1-1; TRBD1 is a possible D gene (6 bases). This TCR was sampled from a boy aged 5 to 17 in good health and CMV-seronegative. Material for sequencing was PBMCs. The CDR3 nucleotides read TGTGCCAGCAGCTTGATCAGGGGTAGGAACACTGAAGCTTTCTTT. Protein sequence: CASSLIRGRNTEAFF.